A selection of T cell receptor beta chains follows, all from one sample in a study of blood T cell repertoires in COVID-19. TCRdb keeps only in-frame clones here, not all; method: immunoSEQ multiplex PCR. The sample carries about 64,000 clones, more than 75% recorded once. Sequencing was carried out using peripheral blood. These receptor sequences come from a man in his sixties with COVID-19, enrolled during active disease. The CDR3 runs from the conserved cysteine through the conserved F or W. A D gene is named only where the DNA matches it firmly. The size entry is marked missing in some rows and otherwise reads once, few, many or a size class.

d_call: .; clone_size: .; v_call: TRBV29-1; j_call: TRBJ1-1; cdr3_nt: TGCAGCGTCAAGGGCAGGGGCACTGAAGCTTTCTTT; cdr3_aa: CSVKGRGTEAFF
d_call: TRBD1; clone_size: few; v_call: TRBV5-1; j_call: TRBJ1-3; cdr3_nt: TGCGCCAGCAGCTTTCAGGGGGGAGGAAACACCATATATTTT; cdr3_aa: CASSFQGGGNTIYF
d_call: TRBD2; clone_size: once; v_call: TRBV19; j_call: TRBJ2-4; cdr3_nt: TGTGCCAGTAGTATAATGGGGGGGGATGACATTCAGTACTTC; cdr3_aa: CASSIMGGDDIQYF
d_call: .; clone_size: once; v_call: TRBV6-1; j_call: TRBJ2-7; cdr3_nt: TGTGCCAGCAGTGAGACGGACAGCACCTACGAGCAGTACTTC; cdr3_aa: CASSETDSTYEQYF
d_call: .; clone_size: .; v_call: TRBV30; j_call: TRBJ1-2; cdr3_nt: TGTGCCTGGACGGGCGGAGGGAACTATGGCTACACCTTC; cdr3_aa: CAWTGGGNYGYTF
d_call: .; clone_size: .; v_call: TRBV3-1/TRBV3-2; j_call: TRBJ1-2; cdr3_nt: TGTGCCAGCACCTCGGGACTTAACTATGGCTACACCTTC; cdr3_aa: CASTSGLNYGYTF
d_call: TRBD1; clone_size: once; v_call: TRBV5-1; j_call: TRBJ1-5; cdr3_nt: TGCGCCAGCAGCCAGGGGACAGGGAGTCAGCCCCAGCATTTT; cdr3_aa: CASSQGTGSQPQHF
d_call: .; clone_size: .; v_call: TRBV6-2/TRBV6-3; j_call: TRBJ2-1; cdr3_nt: TGTGCCAGCAGTTACGCGGGCGAGCAGTTCTTC; cdr3_aa: CASSYAGEQFF
d_call: TRBD1; clone_size: .; v_call: TRBV30; j_call: TRBJ1-1; cdr3_nt: TGTGCCTGGAAGGACAGGGGGAAAACTGAAGCTTTCTTT; cdr3_aa: CAWKDRGKTEAFF
d_call: .; clone_size: few; v_call: TRBV7-6; j_call: TRBJ2-3; cdr3_nt: TGTGCCAGCAGCTCCACTGGGGCTCGCACAGATACGCAGTATTTT; cdr3_aa: CASSSTGARTDTQYF
d_call: TRBD2; clone_size: .; v_call: TRBV29-1; j_call: TRBJ2-7; cdr3_nt: TGCAGCGTTCCGAGCGGGAGGGCCTACGAGCAGTACTTC; cdr3_aa: CSVPSGRAYEQYF
d_call: .; clone_size: .; v_call: TRBV9; j_call: TRBJ1-2; cdr3_nt: TGTGCCAGCAGCGTAGGGGCAGGGGCTCAGGGTGGCTACACCTTC; cdr3_aa: CASSVGAGAQGGYTF
d_call: .; clone_size: medium-sized; v_call: TRBV6-1; j_call: TRBJ1-2; cdr3_nt: TGTGCCAGCAGTGAAATACGTGAGGGTGGCTACACCTTC; cdr3_aa: CASSEIREGGYTF
d_call: .; clone_size: .; v_call: TRBV2; j_call: TRBJ2-3; cdr3_nt: TGTGCCAGCACGCCCCAGGGGACCACAGATACGCAGTATTTT; cdr3_aa: CASTPQGTTDTQYF
d_call: TRBD1; clone_size: .; v_call: TRBV2; j_call: TRBJ1-4; cdr3_nt: TGTGCCAGCAGAGGGGGCGGAGGGGTCGAAAAACTGTTTTTT; cdr3_aa: CASRGGGGVEKLFF
d_call: .; clone_size: .; v_call: TRBV30; j_call: TRBJ1-6; cdr3_nt: TGTGCCTGGAGTCAGGCCGCCGGACCCCTCCACTTT; cdr3_aa: CAWSQAAGPLHF
d_call: TRBD2; clone_size: .; v_call: TRBV14; j_call: TRBJ2-7; cdr3_nt: TGTGCCAGCAGTTCCGGGATCCTTACGGGGGGAACCTACGAGCAGTACTTC; cdr3_aa: CASSSGILTGGTYEQYF
d_call: TRBD2; clone_size: .; v_call: TRBV28; j_call: TRBJ2-5; cdr3_nt: TGTGCCAGCAGTGCCCCCGGGGGGGGACAAGAGACCCAGTACTTC; cdr3_aa: CASSAPGGGQETQYF
d_call: .; clone_size: .; v_call: TRBV7-9; j_call: TRBJ2-7; cdr3_nt: TGTGCCAGCAGCTCTCTGGTTCGGTACGAGCAGTACTTC; cdr3_aa: CASSSLVRYEQYF
d_call: .; clone_size: .; v_call: TRBV19; j_call: TRBJ2-1; cdr3_nt: TGTGCCAGTAGAAGGGGCGGGGCCTACAATGAGCAGTTCTTC; cdr3_aa: CASRRGGAYNEQFF
d_call: .; clone_size: .; v_call: TRBV6-5; j_call: TRBJ1-1; cdr3_nt: TGTGCCAGCAGTTACTCCTGGGCGAACACTGAAGCTTTCTTT; cdr3_aa: CASSYSWANTEAFF
d_call: TRBD2; clone_size: .; v_call: TRBV5-1; j_call: TRBJ2-7; cdr3_nt: TGCGCCAGCAGCCGTTCGGCTAGCGGTTACGAGCAGTACTTC; cdr3_aa: CASSRSASGYEQYF
d_call: TRBD1; clone_size: .; v_call: TRBV29-1; j_call: TRBJ1-4; cdr3_nt: TGCAGCGCGCTAGGGACAGGGAGAGAAAAACTGTTTTTT; cdr3_aa: CSALGTGREKLFF
d_call: TRBD2; clone_size: once; v_call: TRBV5-6; j_call: TRBJ2-7; cdr3_nt: TGTGCCAGCAGCTTCGGACTAGCGGGAGTCAAGGACGAGCAGTACTTC; cdr3_aa: CASSFGLAGVKDEQYF
d_call: TRBD2; clone_size: .; v_call: TRBV6-2/TRBV6-3; j_call: TRBJ2-2; cdr3_nt: TGTGCCAGCAGTGCCCCGGGGCGGGGGTTCGGGGAGCTGTTTTTT; cdr3_aa: CASSAPGRGFGELFF
d_call: TRBD1; clone_size: .; v_call: TRBV5-4; j_call: TRBJ2-6; cdr3_nt: TGTGCCAGCAGCTCAGGGGGCCTGGCCAACGTCCTGACTTTC; cdr3_aa: CASSSGGLANVLTF
d_call: .; clone_size: .; v_call: TRBV19; j_call: TRBJ2-3; cdr3_nt: TGTGCCAGTAGTATAGGGCCTAGCGCAACCAATACGCAGTATTTT; cdr3_aa: CASSIGPSATNTQYF
d_call: TRBD1; clone_size: .; v_call: TRBV7-6; j_call: TRBJ1-2; cdr3_nt: TGTGCCAGCAGCTTCGACAGGGAGGAAACCTTC; cdr3_aa: CASSFDREETF
d_call: TRBD1; clone_size: .; v_call: TRBV7-9; j_call: TRBJ1-2; cdr3_nt: TGTGCCAGCAGCACCGGACAGGGCGATAACTATGGCTACACCTTC; cdr3_aa: CASSTGQGDNYGYTF
d_call: .; clone_size: .; v_call: TRBV5-1; j_call: TRBJ1-3; cdr3_nt: TGCGCCAGCAGCGGAGACAGGGGAAACACCATATATTTT; cdr3_aa: CASSGDRGNTIYF
d_call: .; clone_size: few; v_call: TRBV6-5; j_call: TRBJ1-4; cdr3_nt: TGTGCCAGCAGTTACTTAGGAGGGACTAATGAAAAACTGTTTTTT; cdr3_aa: CASSYLGGTNEKLFF
d_call: .; clone_size: many; v_call: TRBV7-3; j_call: TRBJ1-1; cdr3_nt: TGTGCCAGCAGCTTATTTGAGACGGGGAACACTGAAGCTTTCTTT; cdr3_aa: CASSLFETGNTEAFF
d_call: .; clone_size: .; v_call: TRBV5-6; j_call: TRBJ2-5; cdr3_nt: TGTGCCAGCAGCTCGCGCGGAAGGATTCAAGAGACCCAGTACTTC; cdr3_aa: CASSSRGRIQETQYF
d_call: .; clone_size: .; v_call: TRBV19; j_call: TRBJ1-2; cdr3_nt: TGTGCCAGTAGCCGGGGTCTCTATGGCTACACCTTC; cdr3_aa: CASSRGLYGYTF
d_call: .; clone_size: .; v_call: TRBV7-9; j_call: TRBJ2-6; cdr3_nt: TGTGCCAGCAGCCTCAGAAGCTCTGGGGCCAACGTCCTGACTTTC; cdr3_aa: CASSLRSSGANVLTF
d_call: TRBD1; clone_size: .; v_call: TRBV2; j_call: TRBJ1-2; cdr3_nt: TGTGCCAGCAGCGAGACAGGGAGTTCGGGCTACACCTTC; cdr3_aa: CASSETGSSGYTF
d_call: .; clone_size: .; v_call: TRBV9; j_call: TRBJ1-1; cdr3_nt: TGTGCCAGCAGCGTAGGCGTGGTTTCGACTGAAGCTTTCTTT; cdr3_aa: CASSVGVVSTEAFF
d_call: .; clone_size: .; v_call: TRBV29-1; j_call: TRBJ1-1; cdr3_nt: TGCAGCGGTTCCGGGACACTGAACACTGAAGCTTTCTTT; cdr3_aa: CSGSGTLNTEAFF
d_call: .; clone_size: .; v_call: TRBV11-2; j_call: TRBJ1-1; cdr3_nt: TGTGCCAGCAGCCACAGGGCAGCTTTCTTT; cdr3_aa: CASSHRAAFF
d_call: .; clone_size: .; v_call: TRBV29-1; j_call: TRBJ2-3; cdr3_nt: TGCAGCGTTGAATCCAGCGGCACAGATACGCAGTATTTT; cdr3_aa: CSVESSGTDTQYF
d_call: .; clone_size: .; v_call: TRBV5-1; j_call: TRBJ2-5; cdr3_nt: TGCGCCAGCAGCTCCCTATCCCAAGAGACCCAGTACTTC; cdr3_aa: CASSSLSQETQYF
d_call: TRBD1; clone_size: .; v_call: TRBV11-2; j_call: TRBJ1-2; cdr3_nt: TGTGCCAGCAGCGTGACAGGGGGAGGGTACTATGGCTACACCTTC; cdr3_aa: CASSVTGGGYYGYTF
d_call: TRBD1; clone_size: .; v_call: TRBV29-1; j_call: TRBJ2-1; cdr3_nt: TGCAGCGCCGCACAGGGGAGCTCCTACAATGAGCAGTTCTTC; cdr3_aa: CSAAQGSSYNEQFF
d_call: TRBD2; clone_size: .; v_call: TRBV2; j_call: TRBJ2-7; cdr3_nt: TGTGCCAGCAGTAAAGAACTAGCGGCGTCCTTC; cdr3_aa: CASSKELAASF